The rows below give T cell receptor beta chains drawn from one sample of a study of graft-versus-host responses after intestinal transplantation. Libraries were prepared by immunoSEQ multiplex PCR; TCRdb keeps only in-frame clonotypes and omits some of them. The data show several thousand clones, with nearly 85% seen just once and roughly a tenth held by the top ten. The sequenced sample was ileum tissue, obtained roughly 130 days after transplant. These receptors originate from a human patient who received an intestinal transplant, so some T cells may come from the graft donor. The CDR3 runs from the conserved cysteine through the conserved F or W. The order of the fields is V gene, J gene, CDR3 protein.

>TRBV30|TRBJ1-2
CAWSVFGGYTF
>TRBV2|TRBJ2-5
CASSEGTSVETQYF
>TRBV19|TRBJ2-1
CASKPTGVSSYNEQFF
>TRBV25-1|TRBJ1-6
CASSVGTRVDNSPLHF
>TRBV5-4|TRBJ1-2
CASSLAVGVDGYTF
>TRBV27|TRBJ2-1
CASSFQGGYNEQFF
>TRBV6-1|TRBJ1-5
CASSVTGGAGNQPQHF
>TRBV9|TRBJ2-3
CASSSSGGRVGDTQYF
>TRBV10-3|TRBJ2-3
CATEPGGSTDTQYF
>TRBV11-1|TRBJ1-1
CASSPRDPGNTEAFF
>TRBV10-3|TRBJ1-5
CAYIRLTGYGGNQPQHF
>TRBV21-1|TRBJ2-5
CASSKPGQGKTTQYF
>TRBV10-1|TRBJ2-1
CASSERTGDNEQFF
>TRBV5-1|TRBJ1-3
CASSARGSSGNTIYF
>TRBV11-2|TRBJ2-5
CASSFMTDQETQYF
>TRBV29-1|TRBJ2-1
CSVDRASSYNEQFF
>TRBV19|TRBJ1-5
CASSISGQGRFSNQPQHF
>TRBV29-1|TRBJ1-1
CSVDWVGGAFF
>TRBV19|TRBJ2-1
CASRPGAGIGEQFF
>TRBV6-5|TRBJ2-7
CASSVGLALLGEQYF
>TRBV29-1|TRBJ2-1
CSVGVSEQFF
>TRBV30|TRBJ2-7
CAWSVGPGEQYF
>TRBV19|TRBJ1-2
CASSIRTVYGYTF
>TRBV18|TRBJ2-1
CASSSRQGHNEQFF
>TRBV27|TRBJ2-2
CASSDYQVFWWTGELFF
>TRBV25-1|TRBJ1-4
CASSVGQGWEEKLFF
>TRBV6-1|TRBJ2-1
CASSGSYYNEQFF
>TRBV29-1|TRBJ1-3
CSVTGDGNTIYF
>TRBV5-1|TRBJ2-1
CASGFSGNFNEQFF
>TRBV5-1|TRBJ2-7
CASSLGLDEQYF
>TRBV10-3|TRBJ2-1
CAISEGLAGNEQFF
>TRBV7-9|TRBJ2-3
CASSLAGGLAGTDTQYF
>TRBV5-4|TRBJ1-6
CASSRTAGNSPLHF
>TRBV7-9|TRBJ2-3
CASSFDGTGGGTDTQYF
>TRBV12-2|TRBJ1-1
CASPPRPGTDEAFF
>TRBV7-9|TRBJ2-5
CAAEVLALEYF
>TRBV5-4|TRBJ2-1
CASSLGPAGTSGSNEQFF
>TRBV5-4|TRBJ2-5
CASSSGLAGETQYF